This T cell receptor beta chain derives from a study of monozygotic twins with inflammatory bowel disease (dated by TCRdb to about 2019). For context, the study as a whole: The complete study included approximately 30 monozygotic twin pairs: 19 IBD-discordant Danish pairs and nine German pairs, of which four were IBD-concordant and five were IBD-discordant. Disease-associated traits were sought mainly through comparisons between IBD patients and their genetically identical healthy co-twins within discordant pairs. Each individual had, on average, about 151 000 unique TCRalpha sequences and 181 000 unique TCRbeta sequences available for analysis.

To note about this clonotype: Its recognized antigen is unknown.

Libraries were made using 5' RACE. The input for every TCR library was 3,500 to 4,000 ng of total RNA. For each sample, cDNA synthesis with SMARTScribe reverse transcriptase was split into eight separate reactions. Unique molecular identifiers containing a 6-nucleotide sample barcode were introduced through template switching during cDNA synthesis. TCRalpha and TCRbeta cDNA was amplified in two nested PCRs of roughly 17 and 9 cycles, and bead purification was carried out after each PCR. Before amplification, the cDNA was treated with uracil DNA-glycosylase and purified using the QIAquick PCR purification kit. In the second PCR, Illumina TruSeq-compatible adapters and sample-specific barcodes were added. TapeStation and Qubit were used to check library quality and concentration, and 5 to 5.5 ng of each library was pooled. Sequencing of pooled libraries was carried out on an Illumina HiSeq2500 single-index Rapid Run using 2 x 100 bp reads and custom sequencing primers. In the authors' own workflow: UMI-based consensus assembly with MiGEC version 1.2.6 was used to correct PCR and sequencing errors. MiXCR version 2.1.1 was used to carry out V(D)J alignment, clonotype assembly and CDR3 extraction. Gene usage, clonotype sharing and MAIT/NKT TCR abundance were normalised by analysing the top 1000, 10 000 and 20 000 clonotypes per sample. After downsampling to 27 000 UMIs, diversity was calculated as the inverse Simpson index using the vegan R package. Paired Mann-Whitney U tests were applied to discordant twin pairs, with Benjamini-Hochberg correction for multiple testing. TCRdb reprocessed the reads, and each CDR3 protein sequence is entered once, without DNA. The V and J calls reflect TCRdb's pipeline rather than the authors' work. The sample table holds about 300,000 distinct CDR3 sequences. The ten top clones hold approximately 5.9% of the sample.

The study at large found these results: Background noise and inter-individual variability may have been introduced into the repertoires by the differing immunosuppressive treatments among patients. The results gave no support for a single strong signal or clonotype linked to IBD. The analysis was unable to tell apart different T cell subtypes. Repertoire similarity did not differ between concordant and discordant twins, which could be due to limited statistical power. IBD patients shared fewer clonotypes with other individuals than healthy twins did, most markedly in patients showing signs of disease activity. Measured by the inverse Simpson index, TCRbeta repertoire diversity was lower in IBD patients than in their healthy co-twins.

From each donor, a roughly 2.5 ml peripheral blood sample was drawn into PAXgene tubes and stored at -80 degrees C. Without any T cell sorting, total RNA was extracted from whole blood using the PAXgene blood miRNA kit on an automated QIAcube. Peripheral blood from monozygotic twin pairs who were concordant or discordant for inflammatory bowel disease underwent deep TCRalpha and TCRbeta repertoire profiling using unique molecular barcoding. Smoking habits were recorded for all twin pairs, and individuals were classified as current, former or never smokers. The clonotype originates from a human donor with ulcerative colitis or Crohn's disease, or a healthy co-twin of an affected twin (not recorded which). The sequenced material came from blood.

The CDR3 protein sequence reads: CASSIGGSFPPNEQYF. The V gene is TRBV19 and the J gene is TRBJ2-7; TCRdb's D gene call, TRBD1, goes unchecked for lack of DNA. There are 16 amino acids in the CDR3, from cysteine to phenylalanine inclusive. No DNA sequence was recorded. In the germline V gene (reference sequence), CDR1 corresponds to LNHDA and CDR2 to SQIVND. The variable domain in full, with residues beyond the CDR3 obtained from the reference TRBV19 and TRBJ2-7 genes, is DGGITQSPKYLFRKEGQNVTLSCEQNLNHDAMYWYRQDPGQGLRLIYYSQIVNDFQKGDIAEGYSVSREKKESFPLTVTSAQKNPTAFYLCASSIGGSFPPNEQYFGPGTRLTVT.